This is a list of T cell receptor beta chains from one sample in a study of neoadjuvant anti-PD-1 for oral cavity cancer. Measured with immunoSEQ multiplex PCR; TCRdb has only the in-frame clones, and not every one. The sample consists of tens of thousands of clones, around 26% of them appearing once. The source material was tumor tissue, sampled after nivolumab (anti-PD-1) treatment. The receptors derive from a person aged 35 to 85 with oral cavity squamous cell carcinoma. The CDR3 runs from the conserved cysteine through the conserved F or W. A D gene is named only where the DNA matches it firmly. Clone size is not always given. Where it is, it says once, few, many or a class for expanded clones.

v_call	d_call	j_call	cdr3_length	clone_size	cdr3_nt	cdr3_aa
TRBV5-6	TRBD1	TRBJ1-2	14	few	TGTGCCAGCAGCAGCCGGGACAGACCTTATGGCTACACCTTC	CASSSRDRPYGYTF
TRBV5-1	.	TRBJ1-2	13	few	TGCGCCAGCAGCTTAGGACAGAACTATGGCTACACCTTC	CASSLGQNYGYTF
TRBV28	.	TRBJ2-7	12	.	TGTGCCAGCACCAAGCTCAAATACGAGCAGTACTTC	CASTKLKYEQYF
TRBV15	.	TRBJ2-3	14	.	TGTGCCACCAGCAGAGTGGGAGGCACAGATACGCAGTATTTT	CATSRVGGTDTQYF
TRBV5-1	.	TRBJ1-4	15	once	TGCGCCAGCAGCTTGATTGGGGCGCTTTATGAAAAACTGTTTTTT	CASSLIGALYEKLFF
TRBV28	TRBD1	TRBJ1-2	14	.	TGTGCCAGCAGTTATCAGGGGGGGAACTATGGCTACACCTTC	CASSYQGGNYGYTF
TRBV15	.	TRBJ2-1	14	.	TGTGCCACCAGCAGAGCAGGGACCAACAATGAGCAGTTCTTC	CATSRAGTNNEQFF
TRBV5-1	.	TRBJ2-1	14	many	TGCGCCAGCAGCTTGGTCGGGAGTATCGATGAGCAGTTCTTC	CASSLVGSIDEQFF
TRBV9	TRBD1	TRBJ2-7	13	.	TGTGCCAGCAGCGTCGGACAGGGGAACGAGCAGTACTTC	CASSVGQGNEQYF
TRBV27	.	TRBJ2-2	15	few	TGTGCCAGCAGTTTATGGAGTTATAGCACCGGGGAGCTGTTTTTT	CASSLWSYSTGELFF
TRBV6-5	.	TRBJ1-3	16	.	TGTGCCAGCAGTTACCAACAGCAATCCTCTGGAAACACCATATATTTT	CASSYQQQSSGNTIYF
TRBV5-6	TRBD2	TRBJ2-7	14	.	TGTGCCAGCAGCTTTGGGACTAGTGCTCACGAGCAGTACTTC	CASSFGTSAHEQYF
TRBV6-5	TRBD1	TRBJ2-7	14	few	TGTGCCAGCAGTGGCGGGACAGGGTCCTACGAGCAGTACTTC	CASSGGTGSYEQYF
TRBV7-9	TRBD1	TRBJ1-1	18	few	TGTGCCAGCAGCCCCACTGGACAGGGGGCCCTCAGTGACACTGAAGCTTTCTTT	CASSPTGQGALSDTEAFF
TRBV5-4	.	TRBJ2-5	15	few	TGCGCCAGCAGCCAGGGACATGGGATCCAGGAGACCCAGTACTTC	CASSQGHGIQETQYF
TRBV6-4	TRBD2	TRBJ2-7	15	.	TGTGCCAGCAGTGTTAGCGGGAGCCCCCTCTACGAGCAGTACTTC	CASSVSGSPLYEQYF
TRBV7-6	.	TRBJ2-1	11	.	TGTGCCAGCAGCTTGGGTAAAGAGCAGTTCTTC	CASSLGKEQFF
TRBV18	.	TRBJ2-5	12	few	TGTGCCAGCTCCCCGTACCAAGAGACCCAGTACTTC	CASSPYQETQYF